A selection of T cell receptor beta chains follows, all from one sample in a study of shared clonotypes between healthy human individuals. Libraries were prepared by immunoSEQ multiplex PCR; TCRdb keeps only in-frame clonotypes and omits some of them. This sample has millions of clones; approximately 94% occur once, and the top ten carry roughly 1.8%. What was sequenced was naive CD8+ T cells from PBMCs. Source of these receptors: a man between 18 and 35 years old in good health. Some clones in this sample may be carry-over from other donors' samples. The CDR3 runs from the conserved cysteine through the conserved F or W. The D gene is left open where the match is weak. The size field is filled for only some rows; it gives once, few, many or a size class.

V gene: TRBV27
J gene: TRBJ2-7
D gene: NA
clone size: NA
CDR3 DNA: TGTGCCAGCAGTTATCAGCCCCTTGGCGAGCAGTACTTC
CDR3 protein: CASSYQPLGEQYF

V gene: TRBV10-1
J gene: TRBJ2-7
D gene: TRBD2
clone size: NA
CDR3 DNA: TGCGCCAGCACCGACAGTACTAGCGGGAGAGGGGTCCACGAGCAGTACTTC
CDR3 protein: CASTDSTSGRGVHEQYF

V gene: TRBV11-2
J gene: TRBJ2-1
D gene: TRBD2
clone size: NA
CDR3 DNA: TGTGCCAGCAGCCCGCGGGGGGTGGGGAATGAGCAGTTCTTC
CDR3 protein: CASSPRGVGNEQFF

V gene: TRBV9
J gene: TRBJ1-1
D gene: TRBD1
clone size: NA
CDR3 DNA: TGTGCCAGCAGCGAGGACAGGGTCACTGAAGCTTTCTTT
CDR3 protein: CASSEDRVTEAFF

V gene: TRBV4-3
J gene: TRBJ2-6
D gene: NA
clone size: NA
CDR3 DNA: TGCGCCAGCAGCCAAGACCCCGGACAGCCGCACTCTGGGGCCAACGTCCTGACTTTC
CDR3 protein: CASSQDPGQPHSGANVLTF

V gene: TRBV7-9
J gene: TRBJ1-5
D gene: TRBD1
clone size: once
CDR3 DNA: TGTGCCAGCAGCCCTACAGGGGATCAGCCCCAGCATTTT
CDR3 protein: CASSPTGDQPQHF

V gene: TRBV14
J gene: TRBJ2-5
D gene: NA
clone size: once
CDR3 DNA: TGTGCCAGCAGCCATCAAGTTAGCAGGGAGACCCAGTACTTC
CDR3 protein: CASSHQVSRETQYF

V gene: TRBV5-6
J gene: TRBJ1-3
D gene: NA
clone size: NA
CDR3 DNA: TGTGCCAGCAGTCCCCCCGGGGCGGCTGGAAACACCATATATTTT
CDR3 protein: CASSPPGAAGNTIYF

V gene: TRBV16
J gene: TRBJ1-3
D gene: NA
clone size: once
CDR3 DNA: TGTGCCAGCAGCCAATTCGGCAGCTCTGGAAACACCATATATTTT
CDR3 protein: CASSQFGSSGNTIYF

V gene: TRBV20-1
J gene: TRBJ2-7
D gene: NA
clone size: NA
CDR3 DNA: TGCAGTGCTAGAGCAGTCTACGAGCAGTACTTC
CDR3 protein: CSARAVYEQYF